The clone carrying this T cell receptor (beta chain) has just one count. This sample is part of a study of T cell repertoires in cytomegalovirus infection. The ends lost 7 bases at V and 2 bases at J; junction bases unmatched: 6. This CDR3 spans 14 amino acids. Germline loops: CDR1 SGHNT, CDR2 YYREEE (reference sequence). TCRdb analysed the reads with MiXCR anew, one entry per CDR3 protein. The repertoire holds 740,000 or so distinct CDR3 sequences, 35% to 45% seen once, with roughly 2.8% in the top ten. The source is a human donor in good health (CMV status not recorded). Some clones in this sample may be carry-over from other donors' samples. This chain joins TRBV5-4 and TRBJ1-5, with TRBD1 matching 7 bases. The sequenced sample consisted of PBMCs. CDR3 region: CASLQDRGNQPQHF. In nucleotides, the CDR3 is TGTGCCAGCCTACAAGACAGGGGCAATCAGCCCCAGCATTTT.